These 2 T cell receptor beta chains came from one sample sequenced in a study of Graves' ophthalmopathy and Graves' hyperthyroidism. Amplification of TCR beta CDR3 regions used RNA transcripts. Second-round multiplex PCR followed a first-round RT-PCR using HTBI primers. TCRdb reprocessed the multiplex PCR reads via MiXCR and lists one record per CDR3 protein. Here the sample spans about 200,000 distinct CDR3 sequences, roughly 29% being singletons. The sample comprised peripheral blood. These receptors were obtained from a man aged 50 to 60 with Graves' ophthalmopathy.

This clonotype was detected ten times or more. The chain recombines TRBV15 with TRBJ1-5, with D unclear. This CDR3 comprises 14 residues. V dropped 2 bases and J dropped 7 bases, with 12 bases sitting between them. The germline CDR1 and CDR2 sequences are LNHNV and YYDKDF (reference sequence). DNA of the CDR3: TGTGCCACCAGCAGATCCCTGACGGCCCAGCCCCAGCATTTT. Translating gives CATSRSLTAQPQHF.

This chain uses TRBV28 with TRBJ2-3, with D possibly being TRBD2 (6 bases). This CDR3 is 13 amino acids long. Germline CDR1 and CDR2: MDHEN and SYDVKM. The V end lost 4 bases, the J end lost 5 bases, and 10 bases lay between the germline ends. The CDR3 DNA is TGTGCCAGCAGTTGGGGACTTTTAGATACGCAGTATTTT. This translates into CASSWGLLDTQYF. The variable domain in full, with the rest retrieved from reference TRBV28 and TRBJ2-3, is DVKVTQSSRYLVKRTGEKVFLECVQDMDHENMFWYRQDPGLGLRLIYFSYDVKMKEKGDIPEGYSVSREKKERFSLILESASTNQTSMYLCASSWGLLDTQYFGPGTRLTVL.